This is a list of T cell receptor beta chains from one sample in a study of cytomegalovirus exposure and HLA in healthy donors. The repertoire was sequenced with immunoSEQ multiplex PCR; TCRdb's copy has only in-frame clones and lacks some. This table holds some 140,000 clones, over 75% found once. Sequenced material: PBMCs. The receptors originated from a woman aged 50 to 60 in good health and CMV-seropositive. The CDR3 runs from the conserved cysteine through the conserved F or W. The D gene is left open where the match is weak. Part of the rows lack a size; the others show once, few, many or a class for expanded clones.

j_gene	d_gene	v_gene	abundance	CDR3aa	CDR3nt
TRBJ2-7	.	TRBV28	.	CASSLARVYEQYF	TGTGCCAGCAGTTTGGCCAGGGTCTACGAGCAGTACTTC
TRBJ1-4	.	TRBV28	.	CASSSTFRGTNEKLFF	TGTGCCAGCAGTTCCACTTTCAGGGGTACTAATGAAAAACTGTTTTTT
TRBJ2-6	.	TRBV5-1	.	CASSEGRLGQSLSGANVLTF	TGCGCCAGCAGCGAAGGGCGACTCGGACAGAGTCTCTCGGGGGCCAACGTCCTGACTTTC
TRBJ1-2	.	TRBV7-2	.	CASSETGRDGYTF	TGTGCCAGCAGCGAGACAGGTCGGGATGGCTACACCTTC
TRBJ1-2	.	TRBV7-6	once	CASSGGAGYTF	TGTGCCAGCAGCGGAGGCGCCGGCTACACCTTC
TRBJ2-3	TRBD2	TRBV27	once	CASTVGLAGDNTQYF	TGTGCCAGCACCGTGGGACTAGCGGGGGACAATACGCAGTATTTT
TRBJ2-7	.	TRBV29-1	few	CSVSDYSYEQYF	TGCAGCGTTTCGGACTACTCCTACGAGCAGTACTTC
TRBJ2-7	.	TRBV18	few	CASSPGLQAYEQYF	TGTGCCAGCTCACCAGGTTTACAGGCCTACGAGCAGTACTTC
TRBJ1-1	TRBD1	TRBV10-3	.	CASSGTAMNTEAFF	TGTGCCAGTTCCGGGACAGCAATGAACACTGAAGCTTTCTTT
TRBJ2-7	.	TRBV27	few	CASSAQGSYEQYF	TGTGCCAGCAGCGCCCAGGGTTCCTACGAGCAGTACTTC
TRBJ1-2	.	TRBV6-6	.	CASSLDRFYGYTF	TGTGCCAGCAGTCTAGACAGGTTCTATGGCTACACCTTC
TRBJ2-2	.	TRBV14	.	CASRLNTGELFF	TGTGCCAGCAGGCTAAACACCGGGGAGCTGTTTTTT
TRBJ2-1	TRBD1	TRBV10-3	.	CAIRPGTGGSHNEQFF	TGTGCCATCAGGCCCGGGACAGGGGGTAGTCACAATGAGCAGTTCTTC
TRBJ1-5	TRBD1	TRBV28	few	CASLKDRGGGQPQHF	TGTGCCAGCCTAAAAGACAGGGGAGGCGGTCAGCCCCAGCATTTT
TRBJ1-1	.	TRBV5-1	.	CASSRDRITEAFF	TGCGCCAGCAGCAGAGACAGGATCACTGAAGCTTTCTTT
TRBJ2-7	.	TRBV2	.	CASSERGGAYEQYF	TGTGCCAGCAGTGAAAGGGGGGGGGCCTACGAGCAGTACTTC
TRBJ2-7	TRBD1	TRBV4-3	.	CASSQGRQGEVEQYF	TGCGCCAGCAGCCAAGGGCGACAGGGCGAGGTGGAGCAGTACTTC
TRBJ2-1	.	TRBV30	.	CAWSSDRYNEQFF	TGTGCCTGGAGTAGCGATCGCTACAATGAGCAGTTCTTC
TRBJ2-1	.	TRBV12-5	.	CASGPGPQEGRDEQFF	TGTGCTAGTGGCCCCGGGCCCCAGGAAGGGAGAGATGAGCAGTTCTTC
TRBJ1-2	.	TRBV7-2	.	CASSLGDTINYGYTF	TGTGCCAGCAGCTTAGGGGACACCATTAACTATGGCTACACCTTC
TRBJ1-4	TRBD1	TRBV4-1	once	CASSQVSVDRGTNEKLFF	TGCGCCAGCAGCCAAGTCAGTGTGGACAGGGGAACTAATGAAAAACTGTTTTTT
TRBJ1-4	.	TRBV14	.	CASSQMTPTNEKLFF	TGTGCCAGCAGCCAAATGACACCAACTAATGAAAAACTGTTTTTT
TRBJ2-5	.	TRBV7-9	.	CASSLSREAVGQYF	TGTGCCAGCAGCTTATCCAGGGAAGCTGTGGGCCAGTACTTC
TRBJ1-1	TRBD1	TRBV4-1	.	CASSPVPGGADTEAFF	TGCGCCAGCAGCCCCGTCCCAGGGGGCGCCGACACTGAAGCTTTCTTT
TRBJ2-3	TRBD2	TRBV6-4	.	CASSDRGGEADTQYF	TGTGCCAGCAGTGACCGGGGGGGGGAGGCAGATACGCAGTATTTT
TRBJ1-1	.	TRBV6-5	few	CASTGAGTDIAEAFF	TGTGCCAGCACTGGGGCGGGGACTGATATCGCTGAAGCTTTCTTT
TRBJ2-5	.	TRBV5-4	.	CASSSLSQGGETQYF	TGTGCCAGCAGCTCCCTCTCACAGGGGGGGGAGACCCAGTACTTC
TRBJ1-2	.	TRBV4-3	.	CASSQDLFSGEGYTF	TGCGCCAGCAGCCAAGACCTCTTCTCCGGGGAAGGCTACACCTTC
TRBJ1-3	TRBD1	TRBV9	.	CASSNRGNGNTIYF	TGTGCCAGCAGTAACAGGGGAAACGGAAACACCATATATTTT
TRBJ2-3	TRBD2	TRBV5-1	.	CASSLTSGETDTQYF	TGCGCCAGCAGCTTGACTAGCGGGGAGACAGATACGCAGTATTTT
TRBJ1-6	TRBD1	TRBV19	.	CASSPGQGSHSPLHF	TGTGCCAGTAGTCCGGGACAGGGGAGTCATTCACCCCTCCACTTT
TRBJ2-2	.	TRBV6-1	.	CASSATREAGELFF	TGTGCCAGCAGCGCCACGAGGGAAGCCGGGGAGCTGTTTTTT
TRBJ2-7	TRBD1	TRBV27	.	CASSLRSSRDRFYYEQYF	TGTGCCAGCAGTTTACGCTCCTCCCGGGACAGATTTTACTACGAGCAGTACTTC
TRBJ2-5	TRBD2	TRBV7-3	.	CASSFRGGQETQYF	TGTGCCAGCAGCTTCCGGGGGGGACAAGAGACCCAGTACTTC
TRBJ1-2	.	TRBV7-2	.	CASSQMPSSNPNYGYTF	TGTGCCAGCAGCCAAATGCCGAGTTCGAACCCTAACTATGGCTACACCTTC
TRBJ1-6	.	TRBV9	.	CASSVNDMPLHF	TGTGCCAGCAGCGTGAACGACATGCCCCTCCACTTT
TRBJ2-2	.	TRBV5-6	.	CASSLYQGSGELFF	TGTGCCAGCAGCTTGTATCAGGGGAGCGGGGAGCTGTTTTTT
TRBJ2-7	TRBD1	TRBV2	.	CASSGQGVDEQYF	TGTGCCAGCAGTGGACAGGGGGTCGACGAGCAGTACTTC
TRBJ1-5	.	TRBV19	.	CASRRDPGGNQPQHF	TGTGCCAGTAGGCGGGACCCCGGGGGCAATCAGCCCCAGCATTTT
TRBJ2-7	.	TRBV5-6	.	CASSGGPGSAYEQYF	TGTGCCAGCAGCGGTGGGCCGGGGTCCGCCTACGAGCAGTACTTC
TRBJ1-2	.	TRBV30	.	CAWSTGYGYTF	TGTGCCTGGAGTACGGGATATGGCTACACCTTC
TRBJ2-3	TRBD2	TRBV4-3	.	CASSQEGWGGTTTQYF	TGCGCCAGCAGCCAAGAGGGATGGGGGGGGACCACTACGCAGTATTTT
TRBJ2-7	.	TRBV30	.	CAWRTTGSYEQYF	TGTGCCTGGAGAACGACAGGTTCCTACGAGCAGTACTTC
TRBJ1-5	.	TRBV19	.	CASSNGPRSAGAIIWGQPQHF	TGTGCCAGTAGTAATGGTCCCAGGTCTGCAGGGGCTATTATTTGGGGACAGCCCCAGCATTTT
TRBJ1-6	.	TRBV5-1	.	CASSSELSYNSPLHF	TGCGCCAGCAGCTCGGAGTTATCCTATAATTCACCCCTCCACTTT
TRBJ2-7	.	TRBV6-1	few	CASSPRDFSRAEQYF	TGTGCCAGCAGTCCGAGGGACTTCTCCCGAGCCGAGCAGTACTTC
TRBJ2-5	TRBD1	TRBV29-1	once	CSVDFGTGPETQYF	TGCAGCGTTGACTTCGGGACAGGGCCGGAGACCCAGTACTTC
TRBJ1-6	TRBD1	TRBV4-3	.	CASSQGDTGGNSPLHF	TGCGCCAGCAGCCAGGGAGATACAGGGGGGAATTCACCCCTCCACTTT
TRBJ2-7	TRBD2	TRBV9	.	CASSGPPAGGAYEQYF	TGTGCCAGCAGCGGGCCCCCGGCGGGGGGCGCCTACGAGCAGTACTTC
TRBJ2-7	.	TRBV7-2	.	CASSLALAALSSYEQYF	TGTGCCAGCAGCTTAGCTTTGGCAGCACTAAGCTCCTACGAGCAGTACTTC
TRBJ2-7	TRBD2	TRBV7-2	.	CASSRSSGGTYEQYF	TGTGCCAGCAGCCGATCTAGCGGGGGGACGTACGAGCAGTACTTC
TRBJ2-5	.	TRBV15	.	CATSRDPKETQYF	TGTGCCACCAGCAGAGATCCAAAAGAGACCCAGTACTTC
TRBJ2-7	.	TRBV28	.	CASSSPVGPYEQYF	TGTGCCAGCAGTTCGCCGGTGGGGCCCTACGAGCAGTACTTC
TRBJ1-5	.	TRBV2	.	CASSRDQPQHF	TGTGCCAGCAGCAGGGATCAGCCCCAGCATTTT
TRBJ1-5	TRBD1	TRBV5-3	.	CARSLEAEGGTGPRTGNQPQHF	TGTGCCAGAAGCTTGGAGGCCGAAGGGGGGACAGGGCCAAGGACAGGGAATCAGCCCCAGCATTTT